Included here is one T cell receptor beta chain sequence, with context. The antigen remains undetermined. UMI-tagged TRB cDNA libraries were built via 5' RACE. From its re-call of the 5' RACE reads, TCRdb lists each CDR3 protein once, without DNA. The table lists fewer than 90,000 distinct CDR3 sequences. Phenotypically, naive CD8+ T cells corresponded to CD45RO-CCR7+CD27+CD95-. This entry belongs to a study of CXCR3-negative and CXCR3-positive naive CD8 T cells. About the research overall: Sequencing brought in 130 million to 150 million TRB reads altogether, and each library got about 1.5 +/- 0.3 million.

General study points: Higher TRB CDR3 hydrophobicity marked CXCR3-positive naive cells relative to CXCR3-negative naive cells. The naive subsets expressed comparable surface CD5, and the authors inferred TCR strength from TRB CDR3 properties. Memory, not naive, CXCR3-negative and CXCR3-positive cells differed in TRBV-TRBJ usage.

This TCR was recovered from a human donor in good health. Some clones in this sample may be carry-over from other donors' samples. Sequenced material: naive CXCR3+ CD8+ T cells from blood. Subset reported: CD45RO-CCR7+CD27+CD95- naive CD8+ T cells expressing CXCR3 (TNR3+).

The chain's CDR3 is CASSSQTSGSHNEQFF. The rearrangement uses TRBV7-8 and TRBJ2-1; TCRdb's D call of TRBD2 is untestable without DNA. This CDR3 region has 16 residues. Germline V lookup: CDR1 SGHVS, CDR2 FQNEAQ.